The entry below gives a single TCR beta chain sequence along with its context. This specimen comes from a study of blood T cell repertoires in COVID-19. Measured with immunoSEQ multiplex PCR; TCRdb has only the in-frame clones, and not every one. The sample shows over 200,000 clones, under 85% of them seen only once. This CDR3 is built from 17 residues. With 4 bases clipped from V and 1 base from J, the junction kept 8 bases outside the gene matches. From germline, CDR1 is SGHKS and CDR2 YYEKEE (reference sequence). Sequencing input: peripheral blood. The genes are TRBV5-5 and TRBJ1-1; 12 bases match TRBD1. The TCR originated in a woman in her thirties with COVID-19, enrolled during active disease. The CDR3 DNA follows: TGTGCCAGCAGCACGCCGGGACAGGGGGCGAGGAACACTGAAGCTTTCTTT. It is translated as CASSTPGQGARNTEAFF.